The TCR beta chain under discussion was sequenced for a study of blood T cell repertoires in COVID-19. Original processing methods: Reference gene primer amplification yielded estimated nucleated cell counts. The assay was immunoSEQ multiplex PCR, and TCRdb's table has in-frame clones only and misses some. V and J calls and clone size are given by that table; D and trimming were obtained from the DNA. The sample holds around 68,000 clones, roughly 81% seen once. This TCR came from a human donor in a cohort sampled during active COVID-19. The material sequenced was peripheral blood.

CDR3 amino acids: CASRTGSVAPTSTDTQYF. CDR3 in DNA: TGTGCCAGCAGAACAGGATCAGTGGCGCCTACTAGCACAGATACGCAGTATTTT. V and J are TRBV7-8 and TRBJ2-3; maybe TRBD1 (5 bases). Per the germline V gene, CDR1 is SGHVS and CDR2 is FQNEAQ. Between the trimmed V and J ends, which lost 6 bases and 0 bases, there was a span of 22 bases. The CDR3 has 18 amino acids.